This note documents a single T cell receptor (beta chain) sequence. Its antigen remains unknown. J lost 5 bases, V lost 4 bases, and 6 bases had no gene match. The CDR3 is made up of 14 amino acids. The germline V gene has CDR1 SEHNR and CDR2 FQNEAQ (reference sequence). Vbeta (60) and Jbeta (13) primers were used in the PCR. Original methodology: The count from a later analysis was some 76 million unique TCR beta chains, some 9.9 million of them shared. Profiled with immunoSEQ multiplex PCR; TCRdb holds only in-frame clones, not every one. The V and J calls and clone size are taken from that table; D and trimming were inferred from the DNA. The data contain 150,000 to 200,000 clones, around four fifths of them singletons. This sample is drawn from a study of cytomegalovirus exposure and HLA in healthy donors. Study-level findings and limits: In a later analysis, at a false discovery rate of 0.05, some 15,000 TCR beta sequences were associated with HLA alleles. A further, later analysis showed that HLA-associated TCR beta chains (compared with equally common others) were more clonally expanded. Most subjects' HLA-A and HLA-B alleles were reportedly predicted from TCR beta sequences.

This TCR was sampled from a man aged 45-65 years in good health and CMV-seropositive. The rearrangement joins TRBV7-9 to TRBJ1-2; TRBD1 aligns across 8 bases. The sequenced sample consisted of PBMCs. CDR3 protein: CASSSLDRGYGYTF. Here the CDR3 DNA reads TGTGCCAGCAGCTCTCTCGACAGGGGATATGGCTACACCTTC.